The 20 T cell receptor beta chains listed next were all sequenced from one sample in a study of cytomegalovirus exposure and HLA in healthy donors. The PCR made use of 60 Vbeta and 13 Jbeta primers. TCRdb keeps only in-frame clones here, not all; method: immunoSEQ multiplex PCR. The data show 85,000 to 120,000 clones, roughly 70% seen once. Specimen: PBMCs. These receptors were obtained from a male donor in good health and CMV-seropositive.

This clone was recorded only once. The V gene is TRBV29-1, the J gene TRBJ2-7; 7 nucleotides agree with TRBD1. V shed 0 bases and J 3 bases; nucleotides not matched to a gene: 8. This CDR3 spans 15 amino acids. The germline CDR1 and CDR2 sequences are SQVTM and ANQGSEA. CDR3 residues: CSVEERFRGNYEQYF. Here the CDR3 DNA reads TGCAGCGTTGAAGAGCGTTTCAGGGGGAACTACGAGCAGTACTTC.

This clone is a singleton in its sample. The genes are TRBV27 and TRBJ2-2, with TRBD1 matching over 9 bases. The CDR3 loop spans 16 amino acids. V trimming: 4 bases; J trimming: 3 bases; junction bases outside the gene matches: 6. Germline V gives CDR1 MNHEY, CDR2 SMNVEV (reference sequence). The CDR3 loop is CASSYRGRAYTGELFF. The CDR3 DNA follows: TGTGCCAGCAGTTACAGGGGGCGCGCGTACACCGGGGAGCTGTTTTTT.

This rearrangement joins TRBV7-2 to TRBJ1-1, with TRBD1 matching over 7 bases. The length of the CDR3 is 12 residues. Losses at the gene ends were 3 bases for V and 11 bases for J; bases not matched to a gene: 6. Germline CDR1 and CDR2: SGHTA and FQGNSA. CDR3 loop: CASSLIGTDAFF. Here the CDR3 DNA reads TGTGCCAGCAGCTTGATCGGGACAGACGCTTTCTTT.

The V gene is TRBV11-1, the J gene TRBJ2-7; 10 nucleotides line up with TRBD2. CDR1 is SGHAT and CDR2 is FQDESV in the germline V gene (reference sequence). The CDR3 is 14 amino acids. V lost 5 bases, J lost 3 bases, and 4 bases stayed unmatched. The CDR3 sequence is CASSLGLAVYEQYF. CDR3 in DNA: TGTGCCAGCAGCCTTGGACTAGCGGTCTACGAGCAGTACTTC.

The rearrangement uses TRBV7-2 and TRBJ2-2; TRBD1 agrees at 8 bases. Germline V gives CDR1 SGHTA, CDR2 FQGNSA. V gave up 2 bases and J gave up 4 bases; unmatched junction bases: 6. This CDR3 region has 16 residues. The CDR3 here is CASSLSSTGGTGELFF. CDR3 sequence (DNA): TGTGCCAGCAGCTTATCGAGTACAGGGGGCACCGGGGAGCTGTTTTTT.

The chain has TRBV5-1 and TRBJ1-1, with D tentatively TRBD1 (5 bases). The ends were cut back, 0 bases at V and 2 bases at J, with 11 bases in the middle. The CDR3 has 15 amino acids. The germline V gene has CDR1 SGHRS and CDR2 YFSETQ. In DNA form, the CDR3 reads TGCGCCAGCAGCTTGGTCCAGGGAGGAAACACTGAAGCTTTCTTT. Protein: CASSLVQGGNTEAFF.

This rearrangement joins TRBV28 to TRBJ1-2; D is perhaps TRBD1 (5 bases). V shed 3 bases and J shed 10 bases, with 12 bases lying between them. Germline assignment: CDR1 MDHEN and CDR2 SYDVKM. The CDR3 runs 12 residues. The CDR3 DNA sequence: TGTGCCAGCAGTTTTGTGATAGGGGCCTACACCTTC. Its protein product is CASSFVIGAYTF.

This sequence joins TRBV4-3 and TRBJ1-5, with D unresolved. CDR3 length: 16 amino acids. In germline, CDR1 is LGHNA, CDR2 YSLEER. The V end lost 0 bases, the J end lost 6 bases, and 15 bases lay between the germline ends. In DNA, the CDR3 is TGCGCCAGCAGCCAAGATTCCACCGAGAGGAGTCAGCCCCAGCATTTT. Translating it yields CASSQDSTERSQPQHF.

The J gene is TRBJ1-1, the V gene TRBV5-4; maybe TRBD1 (5 bases). Trimming shortened V by 3 bases and J by 1 base, and 22 bases separated the two germline ends. From germline, CDR1 is SGHNT and CDR2 YYREEE (reference sequence). The CDR3 is 18 amino acids. In DNA form, the CDR3 reads TGTGCCAGCAGCTCCCCCCAGGGTCAGCCGAAGGCGAACACTGAAGCTTTCTTT. It specifies CASSSPQGQPKANTEAFF.

J is TRBJ2-2 and V is TRBV4-3, with TRBD2 matching 7 bases. Trimming at V came to 2 bases and at J to 6 bases, leaving 15 bases not matched to a gene. Germline CDR1 LGHNA, CDR2 YSLEER. CDR3 size: 18 residues. DNA for the CDR3: TGCGCCAGCAGCCAATCTGTTTTAGCGGGCAAGGGCGCCGGGGAGCTGTTTTTT. It yields the protein CASSQSVLAGKGAGELFF.

This clone was counted only a few times. The genes are TRBV5-4 and TRBJ2-3; TRBD2 agrees at 11 bases. Per germline, CDR1 SGHNT and CDR2 YYREEE (reference sequence). V gave up 7 bases and J gave up 0 bases; unmatched junction bases: 10. The CDR3 loop spans 17 amino acids. This CDR3 reads CASGNLAGGPSTDTQYF. The CDR3 nucleotides read TGTGCCAGCGGGAATCTAGCGGGAGGACCCAGCACAGATACGCAGTATTTT. The variable domain in full, with the rest retrieved from reference TRBV5-4 and TRBJ2-3, is ETGVTQSPTHLIKTRGQQVTLRCSSQSGHNTVSWYQQALGQGPQFIFQYYREEENGRGNFPPRFSGLQFPNYSSELNVNALELDDSALYLCASGNLAGGPSTDTQYFGPGTRLTVL.

The J gene is TRBJ2-7, the V gene TRBV4-2; 8 bases fit TRBD2. The CDR3 consists of 17 residues. CDR1 and CDR2 (germline): LGHNA, YNFKEQ. Unmatched junction bases numbered 10, after V lost 1 base and J lost 2 bases. CDR3 sequence: CASSQGEGGGIPYEQYF. Here the CDR3 DNA reads TGTGCCAGCAGCCAAGGTGAAGGCGGGGGGATTCCCTACGAGCAGTACTTC.

Regarding this clone: A read error may produce the germline difference seen at one junction end. The chain links TRBV7-9 to TRBJ2-7, with 11 bases identical to TRBD2. The CDR3 is 17 residues long. In germline, CDR1 is SEHNR, CDR2 FQNEAQ (reference sequence). In DNA form, the CDR3 reads TGTGCCAGCAGCCTAGCGGGGGGTGGGACTAGCGGCTACGAGCAGTACTTC. This sequence encodes CASSLAGGGTSGYEQYF.

V is TRBV18 and J is TRBJ1-5, with D possibly TRBD1 on 5 matching bases. The V gene's germline CDR1 is KGHSH and CDR2 LQKENI. Trimming removed 6 bases at V and 1 base at J, with 16 bases between. CDR3 length: 16 amino acids. CDR3 sequence: CASSTGGSGSNQPQHF. DNA for the CDR3: TGTGCCAGCTCTACGGGGGGGTCAGGGAGCAATCAGCCCCAGCATTTT.

The chain has TRBV7-2 and TRBJ1-1; unclear D gene. Germline V gene data show CDR1 as SGHTA and CDR2 as FQGNSA. The CDR3 has 14 amino acids. Deletions cut 4 bases from V and 1 base from J, with 10 bases between. The CDR3 DNA sequence: TGTGCCAGCAGCTACCAGGCGGGGAACACTGAAGCTTTCTTT. The encoded protein is CASSYQAGNTEAFF.

This chain links TRBV5-8 with TRBJ2-1; tentative D call: TRBD2 (6 bases). Per the germline V gene, CDR1 is SGHTS and CDR2 is YDEGEE. The CDR3 runs 14 residues. The V end lost 4 bases, the J end lost 6 bases, and 14 bases lay between the germline ends. CDR3 region: CASSQGLTINEQFF. CDR3 nucleotides: TGTGCCAGCAGCCAGGGACTGACCATCAATGAGCAGTTCTTC.

The genes are TRBV25-1 and TRBJ1-4, with D perhaps TRBD1 (6 bases). The length of the CDR3 is 15 residues. V lost 3 bases, J lost 5 bases, and 13 bases lay in between. Germline V lookup: CDR1 MGHDK, CDR2 SYGVNS. CDR3 protein: CASSDRTVRNEKLFF. In DNA form, the CDR3 reads TGTGCCAGCAGTGACCGGACAGTAAGGAATGAAAAACTGTTTTTT.

This clone was seen only a few times. V and J are TRBV5-8 and TRBJ1-1; no firm D call. This CDR3 contains 15 residues. Germline CDR1 and CDR2: SGHTS and YDEGEE. V lost 2 bases and J 2 bases, leaving 13 bases between the germline ends. Written as DNA, the CDR3 is TGTGCCAGCAGCTTTGCACGGGTCCCTAACACTGAAGCTTTCTTT. Protein: CASSFARVPNTEAFF.

The V gene is TRBV7-8, the J gene TRBJ2-2; TRBD2 matches 7 bases. The germline V gene has CDR1 SGHVS and CDR2 FQNEAQ. The V gene end was trimmed by 4 bases and the J gene end by 4 bases; junction bases not matched to a gene: 6. This CDR3 has 15 residues. In DNA, the CDR3 is TGTGCCAGCAGCTCCCCTTCGGGGGGCACCGGGGAGCTGTTTTTT. It codes for CASSSPSGGTGELFF.

The chain uses TRBV11-2 and TRBJ2-1, with 7 bases matching TRBD2. Trimming cost V 2 bases and J 2 bases; bases outside gene matches: 6. This CDR3 contains 16 residues. Germline V gene data show CDR1 as SGHAT and CDR2 as FQNNGV. The CDR3 DNA is TGTGCCAGCAGCTTAAGCCGGGGGGTCCCCTACAATGAGCAGTTCTTC. It codes for CASSLSRGVPYNEQFF.